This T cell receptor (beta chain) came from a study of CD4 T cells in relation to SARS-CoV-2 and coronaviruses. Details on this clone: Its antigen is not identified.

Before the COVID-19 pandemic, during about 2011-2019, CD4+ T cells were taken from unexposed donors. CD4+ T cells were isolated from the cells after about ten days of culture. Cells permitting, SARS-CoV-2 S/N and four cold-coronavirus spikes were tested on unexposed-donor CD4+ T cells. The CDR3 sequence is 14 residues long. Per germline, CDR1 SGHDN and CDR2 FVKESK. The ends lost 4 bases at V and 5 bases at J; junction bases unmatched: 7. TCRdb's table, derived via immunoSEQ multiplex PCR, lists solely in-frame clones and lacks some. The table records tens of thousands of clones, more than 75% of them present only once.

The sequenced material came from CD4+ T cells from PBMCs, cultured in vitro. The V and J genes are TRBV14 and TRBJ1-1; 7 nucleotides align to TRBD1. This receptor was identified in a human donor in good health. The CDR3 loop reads CASSLWTGGTEAFF. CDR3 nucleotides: TGTGCCAGCAGCCTCTGGACAGGCGGAACTGAAGCTTTCTTT.